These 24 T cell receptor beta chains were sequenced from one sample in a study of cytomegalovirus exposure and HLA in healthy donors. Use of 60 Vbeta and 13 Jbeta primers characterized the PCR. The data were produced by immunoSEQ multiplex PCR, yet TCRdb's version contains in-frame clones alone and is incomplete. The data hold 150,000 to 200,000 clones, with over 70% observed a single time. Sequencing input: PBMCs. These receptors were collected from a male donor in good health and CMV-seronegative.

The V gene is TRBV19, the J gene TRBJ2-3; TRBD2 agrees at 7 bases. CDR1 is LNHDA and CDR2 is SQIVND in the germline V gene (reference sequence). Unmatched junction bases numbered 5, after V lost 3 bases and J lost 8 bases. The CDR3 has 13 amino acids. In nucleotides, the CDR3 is TGTGCCAGTAGTATCAAGCGGGAAGGTACGCAGTATTTT. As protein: CASSIKREGTQYF.

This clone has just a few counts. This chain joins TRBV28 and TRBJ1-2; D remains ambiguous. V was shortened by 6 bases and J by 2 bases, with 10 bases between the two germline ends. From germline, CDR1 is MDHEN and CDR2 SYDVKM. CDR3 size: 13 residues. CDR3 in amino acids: CASRPGINYGYTF. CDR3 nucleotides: TGTGCCAGCAGACCAGGAATAAACTATGGCTACACCTTC.

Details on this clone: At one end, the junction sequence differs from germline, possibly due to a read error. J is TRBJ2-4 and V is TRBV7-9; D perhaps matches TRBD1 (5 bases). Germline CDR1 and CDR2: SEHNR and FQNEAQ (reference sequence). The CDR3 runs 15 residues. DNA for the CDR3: TGTTCCAGCAGCCCGACAGCCCTAGCCAAAAACATTCAGTACTTC. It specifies CSSSPTALAKNIQYF.

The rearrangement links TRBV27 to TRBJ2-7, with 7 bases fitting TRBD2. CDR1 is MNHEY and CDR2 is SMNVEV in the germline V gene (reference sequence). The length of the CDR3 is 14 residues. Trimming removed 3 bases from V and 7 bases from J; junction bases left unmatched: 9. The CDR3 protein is CASSFDSEAGEQYF. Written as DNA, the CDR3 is TGTGCCAGCAGTTTCGACAGCGAAGCGGGAGAGCAGTACTTC.

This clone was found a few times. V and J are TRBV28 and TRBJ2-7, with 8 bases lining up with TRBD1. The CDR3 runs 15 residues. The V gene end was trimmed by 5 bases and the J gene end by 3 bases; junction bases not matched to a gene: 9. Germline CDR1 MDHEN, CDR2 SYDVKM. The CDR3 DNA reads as TGTGCCAGCAGTCCCTCGACAGGGGCGGGCTACGAGCAGTACTTC. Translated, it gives CASSPSTGAGYEQYF.

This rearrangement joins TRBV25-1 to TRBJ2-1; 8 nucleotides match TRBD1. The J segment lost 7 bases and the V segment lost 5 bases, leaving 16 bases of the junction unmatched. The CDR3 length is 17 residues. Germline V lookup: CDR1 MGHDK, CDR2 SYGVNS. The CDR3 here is CASSPEGGQGAQNEQFF. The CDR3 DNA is TGTGCCAGCAGTCCTGAAGGGGGGCAGGGGGCGCAAAATGAGCAGTTCTTC.

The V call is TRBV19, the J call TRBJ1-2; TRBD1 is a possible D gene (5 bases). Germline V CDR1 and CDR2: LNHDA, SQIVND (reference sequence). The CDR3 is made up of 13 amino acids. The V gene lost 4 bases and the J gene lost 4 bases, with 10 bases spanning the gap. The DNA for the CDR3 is TGTGCCAGTAGTACGACAGAAGTCTATGGCTACACCTTC. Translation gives CASSTTEVYGYTF.

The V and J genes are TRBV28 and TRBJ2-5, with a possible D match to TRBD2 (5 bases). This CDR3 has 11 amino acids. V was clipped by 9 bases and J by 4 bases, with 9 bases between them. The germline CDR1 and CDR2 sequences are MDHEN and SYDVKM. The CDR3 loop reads CASAAGETQYF. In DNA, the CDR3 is TGTGCCAGTGCGGCGGGAGAGACCCAGTACTTC.

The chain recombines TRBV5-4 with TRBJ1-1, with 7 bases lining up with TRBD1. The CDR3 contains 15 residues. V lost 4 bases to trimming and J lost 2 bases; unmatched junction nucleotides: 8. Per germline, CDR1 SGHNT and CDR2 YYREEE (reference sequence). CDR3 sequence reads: CASSTGTVSNTEAFF. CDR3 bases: TGTGCCAGCAGCACTGGGACAGTAAGTAACACTGAAGCTTTCTTT.

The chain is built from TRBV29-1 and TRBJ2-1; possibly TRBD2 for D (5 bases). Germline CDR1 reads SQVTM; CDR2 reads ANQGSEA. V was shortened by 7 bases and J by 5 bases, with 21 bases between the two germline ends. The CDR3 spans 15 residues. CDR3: CSAKDSTEKNNEQFF. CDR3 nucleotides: TGCAGCGCAAAGGACTCCACAGAAAAGAACAATGAGCAGTTCTTC.

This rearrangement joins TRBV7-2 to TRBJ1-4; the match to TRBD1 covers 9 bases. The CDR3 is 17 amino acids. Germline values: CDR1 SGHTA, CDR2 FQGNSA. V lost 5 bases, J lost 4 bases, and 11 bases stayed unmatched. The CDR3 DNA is TGTGCCAGCAGCCACGGGACAGGGCAAGGAAGTAATGAAAAACTGTTTTTT. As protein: CASSHGTGQGSNEKLFF. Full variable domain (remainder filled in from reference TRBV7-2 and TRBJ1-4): GAGVSQSPSNKVTEKGKDVELRCDPISGHTALYWYRQSLGQGLEFLIYFQGNSAPDKSGLPSDRFSAERTGGSVSTLTIQRTQQEDSAVYLCASSHGTGQGSNEKLFFGSGTQLSVL.

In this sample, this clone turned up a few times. The CDR3 spells CASSPIQIQTQYF. In DNA form, the CDR3 reads TGTGCCAGCTCACCAATACAGATACAGACCCAGTACTTC. The genes are TRBV18 and TRBJ2-5, with D unresolved. CDR3 size: 13 residues. V was trimmed by 2 bases and J by 6 bases, leaving 10 bases between them. In germline, CDR1 is KGHSH, CDR2 LQKENI.

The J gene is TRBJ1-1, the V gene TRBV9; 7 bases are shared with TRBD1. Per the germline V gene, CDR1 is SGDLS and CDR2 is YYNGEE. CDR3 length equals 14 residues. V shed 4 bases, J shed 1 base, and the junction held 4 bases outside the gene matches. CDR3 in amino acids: CASSPRGSNTEAFF. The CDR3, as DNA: TGTGCCAGCAGCCCCAGGGGGTCGAACACTGAAGCTTTCTTT.

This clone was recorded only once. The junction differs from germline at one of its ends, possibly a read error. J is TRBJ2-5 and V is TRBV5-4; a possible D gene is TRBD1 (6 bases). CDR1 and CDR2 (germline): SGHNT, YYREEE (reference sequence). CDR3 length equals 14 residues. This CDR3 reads CASSIDRSQEAQYF. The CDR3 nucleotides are TGTGCCAGCAGCATCGACAGGTCCCAAGAGGCCCAGTACTTC.

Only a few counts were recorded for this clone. CDR3 bases: TGTGCCAGCAGCCTCGACAGGGTGGTACCTGGGGCCAACGTCCTGACTTTC. This encodes CASSLDRVVPGANVLTF. The chain carries TRBV7-2 and TRBJ2-6; 7 nucleotides match TRBD1. The CDR3 has 17 amino acids. Germline lookup yields CDR1 SGHTA and CDR2 FQGNSA. The V gene end was trimmed by 5 bases and the J gene end by 2 bases; junction bases not matched to a gene: 9.

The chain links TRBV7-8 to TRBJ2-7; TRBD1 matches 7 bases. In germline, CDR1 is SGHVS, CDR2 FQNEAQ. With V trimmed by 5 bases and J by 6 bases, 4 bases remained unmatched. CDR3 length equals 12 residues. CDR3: CASSRNRGEQYF. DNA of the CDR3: TGTGCCAGCAGCCGAAACAGGGGCGAGCAGTACTTC.

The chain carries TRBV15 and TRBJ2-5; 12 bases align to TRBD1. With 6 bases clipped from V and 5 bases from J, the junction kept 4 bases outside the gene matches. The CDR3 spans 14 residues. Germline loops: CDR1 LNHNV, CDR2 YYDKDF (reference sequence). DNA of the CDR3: TGTGCCACCAGAGGGACAGGGGGCTTGGAGACCCAGTACTTC. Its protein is CATRGTGGLETQYF. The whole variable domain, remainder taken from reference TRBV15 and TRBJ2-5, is DAMVIQNPRYQVTQFGKPVTLSCSQTLNHNVMYWYQQKSSQAPKLLFHYYDKDFNNEADTPDNFQSRRPNTSFCFLDIRSPGLGDTAMYLCATRGTGGLETQYFGPGTRLLVL.

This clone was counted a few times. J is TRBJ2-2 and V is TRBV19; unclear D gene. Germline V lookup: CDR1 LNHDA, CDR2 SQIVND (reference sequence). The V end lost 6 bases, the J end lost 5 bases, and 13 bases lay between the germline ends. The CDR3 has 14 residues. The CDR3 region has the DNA TGTGCCAGTAGCATATCCCTCCCGACCGGGGAGCTGTTTTTT. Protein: CASSISLPTGELFF. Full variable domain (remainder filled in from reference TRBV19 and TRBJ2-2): DGGITQSPKYLFRKEGQNVTLSCEQNLNHDAMYWYRQDPGQGLRLIYYSQIVNDFQKGDIAEGYSVSREKKESFPLTVTSAQKNPTAFYLCASSISLPTGELFFGEGSRLTVL.

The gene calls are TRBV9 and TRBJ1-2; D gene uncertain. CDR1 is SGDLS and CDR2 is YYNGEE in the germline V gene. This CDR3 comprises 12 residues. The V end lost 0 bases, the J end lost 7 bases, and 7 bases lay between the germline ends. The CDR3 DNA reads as TGTGCCAGCAGCGTAGCGTTTAGTGGCTACACCTTC. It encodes CASSVAFSGYTF.

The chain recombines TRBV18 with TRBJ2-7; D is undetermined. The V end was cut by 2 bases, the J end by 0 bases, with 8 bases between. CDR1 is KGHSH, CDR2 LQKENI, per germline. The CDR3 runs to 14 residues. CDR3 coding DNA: TGTGCCAGCTCACCATCCAGGCGCTCCTACGAGCAGTACTTC. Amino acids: CASSPSRRSYEQYF.

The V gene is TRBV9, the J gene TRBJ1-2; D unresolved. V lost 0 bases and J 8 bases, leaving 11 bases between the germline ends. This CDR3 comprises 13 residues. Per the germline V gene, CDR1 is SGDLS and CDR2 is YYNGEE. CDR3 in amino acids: CASSVDSSRGYTF. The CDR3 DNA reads TGTGCCAGCAGCGTAGACTCATCGCGGGGCTACACCTTC.

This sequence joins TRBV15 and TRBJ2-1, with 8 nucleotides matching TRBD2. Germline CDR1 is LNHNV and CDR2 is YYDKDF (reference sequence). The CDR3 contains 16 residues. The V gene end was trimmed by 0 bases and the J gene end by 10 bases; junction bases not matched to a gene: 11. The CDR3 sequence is CATSRDRRGGPREQFF. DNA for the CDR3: TGTGCCACCAGCAGAGATCGTCGGGGGGGGCCCCGCGAGCAGTTCTTC.

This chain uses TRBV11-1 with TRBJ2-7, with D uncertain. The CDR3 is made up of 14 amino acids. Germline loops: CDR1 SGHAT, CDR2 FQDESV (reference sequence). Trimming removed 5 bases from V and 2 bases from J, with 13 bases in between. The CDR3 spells CASSPELRAYEQYF. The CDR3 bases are TGTGCCAGCAGCCCAGAACTAAGAGCCTACGAGCAGTACTTC.

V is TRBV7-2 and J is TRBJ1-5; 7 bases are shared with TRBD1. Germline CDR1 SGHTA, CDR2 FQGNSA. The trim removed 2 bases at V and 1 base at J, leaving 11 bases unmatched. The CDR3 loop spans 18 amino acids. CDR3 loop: CASSLHQPGGMSNQPQHF. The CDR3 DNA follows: TGTGCCAGCAGCTTACACCAGCCAGGGGGAATGAGCAATCAGCCCCAGCATTTT.